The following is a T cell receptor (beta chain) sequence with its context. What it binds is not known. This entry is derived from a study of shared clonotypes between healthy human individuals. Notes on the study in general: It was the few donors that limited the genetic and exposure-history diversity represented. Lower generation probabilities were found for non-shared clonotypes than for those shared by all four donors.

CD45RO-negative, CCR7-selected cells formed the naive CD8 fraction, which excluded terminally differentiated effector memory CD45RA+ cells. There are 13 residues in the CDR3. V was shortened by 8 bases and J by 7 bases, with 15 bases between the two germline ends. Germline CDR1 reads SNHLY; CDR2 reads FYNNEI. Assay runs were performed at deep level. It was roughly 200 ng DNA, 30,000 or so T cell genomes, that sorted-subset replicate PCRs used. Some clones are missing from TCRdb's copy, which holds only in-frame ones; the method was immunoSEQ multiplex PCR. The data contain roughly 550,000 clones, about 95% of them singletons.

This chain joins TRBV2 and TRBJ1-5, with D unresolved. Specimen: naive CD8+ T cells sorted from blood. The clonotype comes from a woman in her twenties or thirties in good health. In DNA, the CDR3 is TGTGCCAGCTGTGCCGGAGATAGCCAGCCCCAGCATTTT. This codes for CASCAGDSQPQHF.